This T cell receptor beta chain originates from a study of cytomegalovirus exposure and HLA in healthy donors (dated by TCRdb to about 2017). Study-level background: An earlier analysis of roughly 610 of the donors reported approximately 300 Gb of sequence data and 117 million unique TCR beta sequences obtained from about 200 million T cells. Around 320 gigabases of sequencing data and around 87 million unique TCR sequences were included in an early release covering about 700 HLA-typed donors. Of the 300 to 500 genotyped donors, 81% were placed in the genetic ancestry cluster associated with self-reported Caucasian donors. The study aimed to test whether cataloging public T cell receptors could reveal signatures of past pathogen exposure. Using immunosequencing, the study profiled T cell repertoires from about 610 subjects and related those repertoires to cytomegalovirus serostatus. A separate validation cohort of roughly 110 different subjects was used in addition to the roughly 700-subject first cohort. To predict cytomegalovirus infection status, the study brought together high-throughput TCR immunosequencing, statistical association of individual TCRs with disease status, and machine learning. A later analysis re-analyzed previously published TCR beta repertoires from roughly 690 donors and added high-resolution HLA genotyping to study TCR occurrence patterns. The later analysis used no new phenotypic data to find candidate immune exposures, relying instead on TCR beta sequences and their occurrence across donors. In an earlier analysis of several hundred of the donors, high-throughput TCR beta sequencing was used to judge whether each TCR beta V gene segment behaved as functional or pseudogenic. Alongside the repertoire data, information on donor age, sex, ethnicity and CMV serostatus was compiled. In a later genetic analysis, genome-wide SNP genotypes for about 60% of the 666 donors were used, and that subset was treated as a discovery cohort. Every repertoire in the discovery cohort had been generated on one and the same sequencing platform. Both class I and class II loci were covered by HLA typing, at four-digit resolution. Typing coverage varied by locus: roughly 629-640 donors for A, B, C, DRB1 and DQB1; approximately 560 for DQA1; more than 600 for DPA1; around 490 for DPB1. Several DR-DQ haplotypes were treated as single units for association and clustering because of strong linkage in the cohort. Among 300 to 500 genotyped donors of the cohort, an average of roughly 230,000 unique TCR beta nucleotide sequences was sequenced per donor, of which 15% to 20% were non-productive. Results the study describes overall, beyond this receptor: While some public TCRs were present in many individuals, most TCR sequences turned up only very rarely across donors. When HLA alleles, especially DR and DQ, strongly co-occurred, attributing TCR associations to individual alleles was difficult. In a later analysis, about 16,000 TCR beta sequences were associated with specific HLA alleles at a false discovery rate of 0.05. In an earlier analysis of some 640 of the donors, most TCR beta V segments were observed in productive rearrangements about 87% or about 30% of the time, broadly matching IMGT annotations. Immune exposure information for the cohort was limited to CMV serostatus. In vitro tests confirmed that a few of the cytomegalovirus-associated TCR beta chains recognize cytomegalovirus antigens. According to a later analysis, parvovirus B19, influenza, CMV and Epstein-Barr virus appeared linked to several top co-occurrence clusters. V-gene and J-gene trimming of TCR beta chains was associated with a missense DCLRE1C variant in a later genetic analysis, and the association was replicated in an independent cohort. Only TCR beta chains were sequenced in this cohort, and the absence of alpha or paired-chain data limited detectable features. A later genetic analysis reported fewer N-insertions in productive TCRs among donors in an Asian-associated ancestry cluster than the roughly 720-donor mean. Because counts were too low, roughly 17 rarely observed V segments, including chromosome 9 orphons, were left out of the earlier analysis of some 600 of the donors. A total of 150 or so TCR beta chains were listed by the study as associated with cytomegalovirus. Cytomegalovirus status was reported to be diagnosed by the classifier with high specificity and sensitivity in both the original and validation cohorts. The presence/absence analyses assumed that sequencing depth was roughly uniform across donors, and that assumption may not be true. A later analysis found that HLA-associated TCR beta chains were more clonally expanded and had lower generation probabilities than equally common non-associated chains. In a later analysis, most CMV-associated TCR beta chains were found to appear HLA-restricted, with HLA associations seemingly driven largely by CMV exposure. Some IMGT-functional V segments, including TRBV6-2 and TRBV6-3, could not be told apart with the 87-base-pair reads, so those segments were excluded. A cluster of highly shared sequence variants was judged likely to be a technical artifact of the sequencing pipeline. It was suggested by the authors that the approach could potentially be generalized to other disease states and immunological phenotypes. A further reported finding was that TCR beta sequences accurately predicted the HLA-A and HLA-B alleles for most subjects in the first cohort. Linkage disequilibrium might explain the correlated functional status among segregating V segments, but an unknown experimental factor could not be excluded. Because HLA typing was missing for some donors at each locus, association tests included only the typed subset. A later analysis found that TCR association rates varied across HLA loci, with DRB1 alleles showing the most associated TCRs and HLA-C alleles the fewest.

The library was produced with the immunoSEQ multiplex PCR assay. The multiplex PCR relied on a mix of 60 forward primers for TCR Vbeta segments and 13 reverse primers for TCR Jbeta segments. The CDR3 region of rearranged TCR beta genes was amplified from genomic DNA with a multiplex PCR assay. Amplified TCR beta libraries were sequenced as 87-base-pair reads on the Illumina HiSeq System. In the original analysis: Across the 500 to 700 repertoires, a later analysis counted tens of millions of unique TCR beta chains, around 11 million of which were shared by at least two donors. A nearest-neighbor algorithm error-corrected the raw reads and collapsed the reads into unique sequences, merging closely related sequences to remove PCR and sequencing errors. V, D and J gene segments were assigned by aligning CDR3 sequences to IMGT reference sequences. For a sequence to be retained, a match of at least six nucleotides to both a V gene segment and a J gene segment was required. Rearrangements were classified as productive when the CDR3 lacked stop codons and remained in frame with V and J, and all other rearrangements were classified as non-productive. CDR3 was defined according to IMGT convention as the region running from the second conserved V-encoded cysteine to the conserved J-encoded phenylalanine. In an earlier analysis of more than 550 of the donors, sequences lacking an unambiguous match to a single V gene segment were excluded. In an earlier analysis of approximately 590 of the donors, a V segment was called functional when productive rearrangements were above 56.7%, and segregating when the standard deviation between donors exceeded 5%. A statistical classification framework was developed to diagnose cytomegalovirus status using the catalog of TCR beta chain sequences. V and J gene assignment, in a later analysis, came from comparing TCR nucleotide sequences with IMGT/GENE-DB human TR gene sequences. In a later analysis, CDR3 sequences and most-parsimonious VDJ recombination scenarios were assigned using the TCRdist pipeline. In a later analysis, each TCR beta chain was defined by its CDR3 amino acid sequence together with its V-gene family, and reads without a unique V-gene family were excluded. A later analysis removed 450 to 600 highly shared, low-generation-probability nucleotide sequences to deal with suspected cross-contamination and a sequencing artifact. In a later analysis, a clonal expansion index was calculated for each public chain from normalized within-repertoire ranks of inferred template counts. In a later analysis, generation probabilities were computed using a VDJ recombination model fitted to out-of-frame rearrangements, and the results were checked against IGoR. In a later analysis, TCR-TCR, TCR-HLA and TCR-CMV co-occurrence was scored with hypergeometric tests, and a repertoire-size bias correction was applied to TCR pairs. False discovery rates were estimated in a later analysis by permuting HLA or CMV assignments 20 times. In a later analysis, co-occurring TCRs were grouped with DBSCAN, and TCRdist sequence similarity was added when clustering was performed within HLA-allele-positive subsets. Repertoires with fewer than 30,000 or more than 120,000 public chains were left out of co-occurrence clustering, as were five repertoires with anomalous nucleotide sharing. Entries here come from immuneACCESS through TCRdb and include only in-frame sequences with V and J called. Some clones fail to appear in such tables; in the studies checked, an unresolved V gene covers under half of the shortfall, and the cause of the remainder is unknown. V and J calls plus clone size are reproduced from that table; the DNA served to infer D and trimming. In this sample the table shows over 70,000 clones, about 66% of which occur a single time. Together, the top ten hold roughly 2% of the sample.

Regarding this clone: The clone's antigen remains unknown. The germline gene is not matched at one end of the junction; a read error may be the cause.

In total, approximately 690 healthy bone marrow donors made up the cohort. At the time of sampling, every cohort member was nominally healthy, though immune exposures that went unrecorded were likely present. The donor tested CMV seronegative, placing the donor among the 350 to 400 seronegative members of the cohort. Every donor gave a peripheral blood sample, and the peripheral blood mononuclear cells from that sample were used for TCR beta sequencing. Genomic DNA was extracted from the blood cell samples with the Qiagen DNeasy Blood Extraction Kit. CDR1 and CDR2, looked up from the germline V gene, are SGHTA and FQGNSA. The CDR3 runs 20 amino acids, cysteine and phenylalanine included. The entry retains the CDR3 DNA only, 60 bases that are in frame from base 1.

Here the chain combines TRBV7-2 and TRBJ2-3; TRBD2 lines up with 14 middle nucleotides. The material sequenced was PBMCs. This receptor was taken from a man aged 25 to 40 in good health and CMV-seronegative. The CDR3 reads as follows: CASSLATLRLAGGPTDTQYF. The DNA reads TGTGCCAGCAGCCTAGCGACTTTGAGACTAGCGGGGGGGCCAACAGATACGCAGTATTTT.